The TCR beta chain described here comes from a study of blood T cell repertoires in COVID-19. Study at large: T cells, B-cell-depleted T cells, or PBMCs supplied cDNA or gDNA.

In the study's own analysis: Estimated nucleated cell counts came from reference gene primer amplification. Profiled with immunoSEQ multiplex PCR; TCRdb holds only in-frame clones, not every one. V and J calls and clone size are given by that table; D and trimming were obtained from the DNA. The data hold about 150,000 clones, with approximately 90% observed a single time. The TCR comes from a human donor in a cohort sampled during active COVID-19. What was sequenced was peripheral blood.

The CDR3 nucleotides read TGTGCCAGCAGCTTATTTCTGAACACCGGGGAGCTGTTTTTT. Its translation is CASSLFLNTGELFF. The J gene is TRBJ2-2, the V gene TRBV7-2; D not resolved. Germline CDR1 SGHTA, CDR2 FQGNSA. Trimming took 2 bases from V and 1 from J, leaving 5 bases between them. The CDR3 runs to 14 residues.